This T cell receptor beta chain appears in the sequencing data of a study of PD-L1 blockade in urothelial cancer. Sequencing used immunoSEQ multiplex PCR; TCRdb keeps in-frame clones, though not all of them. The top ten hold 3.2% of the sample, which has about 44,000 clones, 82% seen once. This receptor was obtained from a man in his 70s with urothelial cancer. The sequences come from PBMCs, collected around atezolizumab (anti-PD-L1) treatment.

Here the CDR3 DNA reads TGTGCCTGGACCCCCAGGGCAGGGTATGGAAACACCATATATTTT. Its translation is CAWTPRAGYGNTIYF. The chain is built from TRBV30 and TRBJ1-3; D might be TRBD1 (5 bases). This CDR3 region has 15 residues. V was cut by 4 bases and J by 3 bases, with 16 bases left in between. Looked up from germline, CDR1 is GTSNPN and CDR2 is SVGIG (reference sequence).